This TCR beta chain was sequenced in a study of brain T cells in children with intractable seizures. Looked up from germline, CDR1 is SNHLY and CDR2 is FYNNEI. The CDR3 runs to 13 residues. Losses at the gene ends were 10 bases for V and 2 bases for J; bases not matched to a gene: 8. As to this clone: What it binds is not known.

Assay: immunoSEQ multiplex PCR; the TCRdb copy retains only in-frame clones and omits some. The sample lists some 64,000 clones, 90% to 96% occurring once. General study results and limits: Absence of clones before surgery may stem from lower sequencing depth. Viral specificity was inferred only from CDR3 similarity; HCMV serostatus was unknown.

The sequenced cases were selected for having the highest brain T cell transcript signatures. Patients received at least one anti-epileptic drug before surgery. The sequence derives from a boy younger than two with focal cortical dysplasia and intractable seizures. Specimen: peripheral blood, collected at surgery. V is TRBV2 and J is TRBJ2-7, with 7 nucleotides matching TRBD2. CDR3 DNA: TGTGCCATGAGGACTAGTAGGGCCTACGAGCAGTACTTC. This sequence encodes CAMRTSRAYEQYF.